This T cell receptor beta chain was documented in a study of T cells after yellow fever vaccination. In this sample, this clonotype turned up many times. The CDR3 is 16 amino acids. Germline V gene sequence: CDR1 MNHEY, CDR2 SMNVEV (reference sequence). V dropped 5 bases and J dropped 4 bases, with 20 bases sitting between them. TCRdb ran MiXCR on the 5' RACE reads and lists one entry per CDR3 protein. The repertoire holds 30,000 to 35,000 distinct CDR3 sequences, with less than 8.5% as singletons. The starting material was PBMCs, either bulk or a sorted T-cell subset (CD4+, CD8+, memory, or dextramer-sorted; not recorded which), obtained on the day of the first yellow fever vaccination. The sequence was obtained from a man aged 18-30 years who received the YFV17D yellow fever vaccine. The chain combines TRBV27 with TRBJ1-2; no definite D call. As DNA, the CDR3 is TGTGCCAGCAGTCCCCACCGAGGGTCGTCGCTCTATGGCTACACCTTC. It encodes CASSPHRGSSLYGYTF.